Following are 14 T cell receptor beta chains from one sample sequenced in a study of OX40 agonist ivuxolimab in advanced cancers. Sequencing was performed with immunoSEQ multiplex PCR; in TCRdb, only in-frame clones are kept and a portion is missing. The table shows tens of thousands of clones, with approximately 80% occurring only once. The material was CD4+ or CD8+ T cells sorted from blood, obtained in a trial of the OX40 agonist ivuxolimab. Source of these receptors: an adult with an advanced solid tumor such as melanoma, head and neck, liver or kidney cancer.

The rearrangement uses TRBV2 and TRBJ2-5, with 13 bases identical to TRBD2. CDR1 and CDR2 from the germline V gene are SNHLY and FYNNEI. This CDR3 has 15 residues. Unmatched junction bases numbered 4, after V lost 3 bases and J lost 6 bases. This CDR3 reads CASSDGLAGVKTQYF. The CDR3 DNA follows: TGTGCCAGCAGTGACGGACTAGCGGGAGTTAAGACCCAGTACTTC.

The DNA of the CDR3 is TGTGCCAGCAGCTTAGACTCAACTTCTAGTTCTGCGCAGTATTTT. Amino acid sequence: CASSLDSTSSSAQYF. The chain uses TRBV11-3 and TRBJ2-3; D unclear. V gave up 0 bases and J gave up 10 bases, with 17 bases separating them. There are 15 residues in the CDR3. Germline assignment: CDR1 SGHNT and CDR2 YENEEA.

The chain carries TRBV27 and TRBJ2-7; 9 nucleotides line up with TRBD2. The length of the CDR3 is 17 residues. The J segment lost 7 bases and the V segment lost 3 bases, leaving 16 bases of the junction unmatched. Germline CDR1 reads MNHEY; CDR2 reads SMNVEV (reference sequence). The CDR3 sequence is CASSLWNGGRGPGEQYF. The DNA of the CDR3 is TGTGCCAGCAGTTTGTGGAACGGCGGGAGGGGCCCGGGGGAGCAGTACTTC.

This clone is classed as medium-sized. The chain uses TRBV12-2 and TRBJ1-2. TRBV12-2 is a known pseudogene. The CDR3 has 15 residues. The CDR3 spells CASRSPAGRRFGYTF. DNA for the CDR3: TGTGCAAGTCGCTCCCCGGCGGGCCGGCGGTTTGGCTACACCTTC.

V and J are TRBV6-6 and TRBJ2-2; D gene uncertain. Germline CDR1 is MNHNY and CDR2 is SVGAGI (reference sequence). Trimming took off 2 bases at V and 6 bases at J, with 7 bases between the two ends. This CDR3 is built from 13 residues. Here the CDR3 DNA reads TGTGCCAGCAGTTACCCGGACGCCGGGGAGCTGTTTTTT. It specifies CASSYPDAGELFF.

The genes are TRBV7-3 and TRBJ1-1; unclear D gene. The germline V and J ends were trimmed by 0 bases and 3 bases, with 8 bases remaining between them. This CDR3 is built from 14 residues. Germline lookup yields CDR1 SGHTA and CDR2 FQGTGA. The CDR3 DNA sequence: TGTGCCAGCAGCTTAACGGGTGGGGACACTGAAGCTTTCTTT. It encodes CASSLTGGDTEAFF. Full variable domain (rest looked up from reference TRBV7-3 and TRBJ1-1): GAGVSQTPSNKVTEKGKYVELRCDPISGHTALYWYRQSLGQGPEFLIYFQGTGAADDSGLPNDRFFAVRPEGSVSTLKIQRTERGDSAVYLCASSLTGGDTEAFFGQGTRLTVV.

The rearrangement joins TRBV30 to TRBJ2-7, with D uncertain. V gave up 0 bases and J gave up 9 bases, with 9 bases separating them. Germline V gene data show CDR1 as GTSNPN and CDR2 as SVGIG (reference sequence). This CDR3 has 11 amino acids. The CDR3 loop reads CAWSVNDAQYF. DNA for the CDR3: TGTGCCTGGAGTGTAAACGATGCGCAGTACTTC.

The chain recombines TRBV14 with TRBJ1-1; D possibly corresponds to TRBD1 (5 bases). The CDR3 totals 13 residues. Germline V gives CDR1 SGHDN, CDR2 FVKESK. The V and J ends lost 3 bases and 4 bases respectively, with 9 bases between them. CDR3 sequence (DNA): TGTGCCAGCAGCCAGGGGCATGGCACTGAAGCTTTCTTT. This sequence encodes CASSQGHGTEAFF.

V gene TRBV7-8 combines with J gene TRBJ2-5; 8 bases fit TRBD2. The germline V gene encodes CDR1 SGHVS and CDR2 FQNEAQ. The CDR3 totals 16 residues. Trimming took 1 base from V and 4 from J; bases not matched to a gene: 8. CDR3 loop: CASSLDTGGAGETQYF. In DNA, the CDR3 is TGTGCCAGCAGCTTAGATACCGGGGGGGCTGGAGAGACCCAGTACTTC.

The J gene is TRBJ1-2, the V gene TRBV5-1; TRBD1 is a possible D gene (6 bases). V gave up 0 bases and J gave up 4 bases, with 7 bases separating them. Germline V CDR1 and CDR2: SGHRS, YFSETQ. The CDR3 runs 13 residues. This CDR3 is CASSLAQGYGYTF. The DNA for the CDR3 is TGCGCCAGCAGCTTGGCACAGGGCTATGGCTACACCTTC.

This CDR3 is CASSTGQTATNEKLFF. In DNA, the CDR3 is TGTGCCAGCAGCACGGGACAGACTGCAACTAATGAAAAACTGTTTTTT. The chain employs TRBV5-4 and TRBJ1-4, with 7 bases matching TRBD1. The CDR3 consists of 16 residues. Looked up from germline, CDR1 is SGHNT and CDR2 is YYREEE (reference sequence). V was pared by 4 bases and J by 0 bases, with 6 bases of the junction left unmatched.

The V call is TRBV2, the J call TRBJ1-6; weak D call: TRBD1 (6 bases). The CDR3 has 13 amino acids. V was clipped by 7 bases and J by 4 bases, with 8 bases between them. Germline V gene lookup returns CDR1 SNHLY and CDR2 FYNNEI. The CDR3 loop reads CASMRGYNSPLHF. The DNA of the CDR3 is TGTGCCAGCATGAGGGGGTATAATTCACCCCTCCACTTT.

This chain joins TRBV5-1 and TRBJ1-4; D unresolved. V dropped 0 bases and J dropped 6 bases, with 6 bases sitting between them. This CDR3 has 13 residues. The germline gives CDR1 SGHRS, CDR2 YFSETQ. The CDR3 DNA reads TGCGCCAGCAGCTTGGGGCAGGATGAAAAACTGTTTTTT. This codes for CASSLGQDEKLFF. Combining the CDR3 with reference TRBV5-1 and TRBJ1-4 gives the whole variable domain KAGVTQTPRYLIKTRGQQVTLSCSPISGHRSVSWYQQTPGQGLQFLFEYFSETQRNKGNFPGRFSGRQFSNSRSEMNVSTLELGDSALYLCASSLGQDEKLFFGSGTQLSVL.

The CDR3 protein is CASSTRSGTGVSDTQYF. The CDR3 nucleotides read TGCGCCAGCAGCACGCGGTCCGGGACAGGGGTATCAGATACGCAGTATTTT. This chain joins TRBV5-1 and TRBJ2-3, with 10 bases matching TRBD1. The CDR3 runs to 17 residues. The germline V gene has CDR1 SGHRS and CDR2 YFSETQ. J was trimmed by 4 bases and V by 4 bases; bases with no gene match: 12.